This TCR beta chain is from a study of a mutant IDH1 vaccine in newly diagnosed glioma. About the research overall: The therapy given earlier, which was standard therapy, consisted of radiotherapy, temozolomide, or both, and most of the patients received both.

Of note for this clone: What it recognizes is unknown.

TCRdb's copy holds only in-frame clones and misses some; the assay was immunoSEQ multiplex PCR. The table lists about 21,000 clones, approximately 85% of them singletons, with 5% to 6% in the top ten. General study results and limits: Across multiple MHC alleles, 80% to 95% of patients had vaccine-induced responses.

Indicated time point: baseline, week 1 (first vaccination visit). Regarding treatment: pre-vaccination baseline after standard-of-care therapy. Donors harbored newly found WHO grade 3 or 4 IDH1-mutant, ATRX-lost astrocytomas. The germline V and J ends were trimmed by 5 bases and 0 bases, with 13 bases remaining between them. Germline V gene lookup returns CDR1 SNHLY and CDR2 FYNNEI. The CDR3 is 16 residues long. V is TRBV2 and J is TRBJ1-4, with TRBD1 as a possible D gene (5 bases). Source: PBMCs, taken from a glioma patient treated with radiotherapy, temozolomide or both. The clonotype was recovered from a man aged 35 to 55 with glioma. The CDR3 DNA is TGTGCCAGCAGTCGGGACGCACGGGCAACTAATGAAAAACTGTTTTTT. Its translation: CASSRDARATNEKLFF.